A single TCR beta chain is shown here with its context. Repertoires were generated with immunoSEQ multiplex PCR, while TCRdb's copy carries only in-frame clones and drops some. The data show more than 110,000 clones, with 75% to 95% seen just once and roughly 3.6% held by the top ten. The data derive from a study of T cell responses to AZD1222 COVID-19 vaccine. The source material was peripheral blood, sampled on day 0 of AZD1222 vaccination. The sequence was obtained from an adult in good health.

Written as DNA, the CDR3 is TGTGCCAGCAGTAAGATGACCAAACTGTTTTTT. This translates into CASSKMTKLFF. The chain employs TRBV12-3 or TRBV12-4 and TRBJ1-4; no firm D call. This CDR3 is built from 11 residues. V lost 5 bases and J 11 bases, leaving 9 bases between the germline ends.